This T cell receptor beta chain was recorded in a study of radiotherapy plus CTLA-4 blockade in lung cancer. Germline CDR1 and CDR2: SEHNR and FQNEAQ (reference sequence). The germline V and J ends were trimmed by 2 bases and 4 bases, with 4 bases remaining between them. CDR3 length equals 12 residues. The method was immunoSEQ multiplex PCR; TCRdb's version includes in-frame clones alone and lacks a portion of them. This table holds 62,000 or so clones, around 79% found once. This clone has just one count. The chain is built from TRBV7-9 and TRBJ2-3; no reliable D call. The sequencing here drew on peripheral blood, taken from a patient treated with radiotherapy plus ipilimumab. The clonotype comes from a human donor with non-small cell lung cancer who had a complete response to radiotherapy plus ipilimumab. CDR3 sequence: CASSLQSDTQYF. The CDR3 DNA is TGTGCCAGCAGCTTACAGTCAGATACGCAGTATTTT.